These 20 T cell receptor beta chains came from one sample sequenced in a study of T cell responses to AZD1222 COVID-19 vaccine. TCRdb's table, derived via immunoSEQ multiplex PCR, lists solely in-frame clones and lacks some. The table includes 130,000 to 150,000 clones, roughly 92% detected once. The material was peripheral blood, obtained on day 0 of AZD1222 vaccination. The source is an adult in good health.

This chain connects TRBV13 to TRBJ1-1; unclear D gene. There are 12 residues in the CDR3. The V end lost 2 bases, the J end lost 1 base, and 2 bases lay between the germline ends. The germline gives CDR1 PRHDT, CDR2 FYEKMQ (reference sequence). The CDR3, as DNA: TGTGCCAGCAGCTTACGGAACACTGAAGCTTTCTTT. It specifies CASSLRNTEAFF.

The V and J genes are TRBV5-1 and TRBJ2-3; D gene unclear. Trimming stripped 4 bases from V and 0 bases from J, with 9 bases between. Germline loops: CDR1 SGHRS, CDR2 YFSETQ. The CDR3 length is 14 residues. Here the CDR3 reads CASSLPQSTDTQYF. The CDR3 bases are TGCGCCAGCAGCCTCCCCCAAAGCACAGATACGCAGTATTTT. Combining the CDR3 with reference TRBV5-1 and TRBJ2-3 gives the whole variable domain KAGVTQTPRYLIKTRGQQVTLSCSPISGHRSVSWYQQTPGQGLQFLFEYFSETQRNKGNFPGRFSGRQFSNSRSEMNVSTLELGDSALYLCASSLPQSTDTQYFGPGTRLTVL.

The genes are TRBV19 and TRBJ1-2; the match to TRBD1 covers 9 bases. CDR1 is LNHDA and CDR2 is SQIVND in the germline V gene (reference sequence). V trimming: 7 bases; J trimming: 3 bases; junction bases outside the gene matches: 9. The CDR3 contains 15 residues. For the CDR3, the DNA is TGTGCCAGTACTTACAGGGGGCTTACGGACTATGGCTACACCTTC. This encodes CASTYRGLTDYGYTF. The whole variable domain, remainder taken from reference TRBV19 and TRBJ1-2, is DGGITQSPKYLFRKEGQNVTLSCEQNLNHDAMYWYRQDPGQGLRLIYYSQIVNDFQKGDIAEGYSVSREKKESFPLTVTSAQKNPTAFYLCASTYRGLTDYGYTFGSGTRLTVV.

The genes are TRBV27 and TRBJ1-2, with a weak D call TRBD1 (6 bases). From germline, CDR1 is MNHEY and CDR2 SMNVEV (reference sequence). This CDR3 has 15 amino acids. V shed 1 base and J shed 6 bases, with 15 bases lying between them. In DNA, the CDR3 is TGTGCCAGCAGTTTATTTTTGGGGGGGGCAAATGGCTACACCTTC. Its protein product is CASSLFLGGANGYTF.

V gene TRBV18 combines with J gene TRBJ2-5, with 10 bases fitting TRBD1. The trim removed 8 bases at V and 4 bases at J, leaving 13 bases unmatched. The length of the CDR3 is 16 residues. Germline V lookup: CDR1 KGHSH, CDR2 LQKENI. In nucleotides, the CDR3 is TGTGCCAGCCCTCGTCCGACAGGGGGCATTAGAGAGACCCAGTACTTC. Its protein is CASPRPTGGIRETQYF.

This chain joins TRBV28 and TRBJ2-7; TRBD1 matches at 7 bases. The germline V gene encodes CDR1 MDHEN and CDR2 SYDVKM. CDR3 length: 16 residues. The trim removed 4 bases at V and 2 bases at J, leaving 11 bases unmatched. This chain's CDR3 is CASSSTPGQTAYEQYF. The CDR3 region has the DNA TGTGCCAGCAGTTCTACTCCGGGACAGACTGCCTACGAGCAGTACTTC.

V usage is TRBV6-5 and J usage is TRBJ2-1; possibly TRBD2 for D (6 bases). The germline V gene encodes CDR1 MNHEY and CDR2 SVGAGI. CDR3 length: 14 residues. Trimming stripped 8 bases from V and 0 bases from J, with 11 bases between. Here the CDR3 DNA reads TGTGCCAGCGAGGGACTGAGCTCCTACAATGAGCAGTTCTTC. Translated: CASEGLSSYNEQFF.

CDR3 coding DNA: TGTGCCTGGAGTGTACTAGTCCGGGACAGGGAGTTCTTC. As protein: CAWSVLVRDREFF. V usage is TRBV30 and J usage is TRBJ2-1; the match to TRBD1 covers 9 bases. CDR3 length: 13 residues. The germline CDR1 and CDR2 sequences are GTSNPN and SVGIG (reference sequence). V shed 0 bases and J 14 bases; nucleotides not matched to a gene: 8.

The V call is TRBV5-1, the J call TRBJ1-1; D possibly corresponds to TRBD1 (6 bases). The V end lost 0 bases, the J end lost 1 base, and 7 bases lay between the germline ends. Germline CDR1 reads SGHRS; CDR2 reads YFSETQ. The CDR3 consists of 14 residues. Here the CDR3 DNA reads TGCGCCAGCAGCTTGGACAGGGCGAACACTGAAGCTTTCTTT. Translated: CASSLDRANTEAFF.

This clone has a single count. This rearrangement joins TRBV7-9 to TRBJ2-3, with 10 bases that match TRBD1. J lost 6 bases, V lost 3 bases, and 9 bases had no gene match. CDR1 is SEHNR and CDR2 is FQNEAQ in the germline V gene (reference sequence). The CDR3 loop spans 16 amino acids. CDR3 sequence (DNA): TGTGCCAGCAGCTTGGGAGACAGGGGGCTGGGGGATACGCAGTATTTT. Protein: CASSLGDRGLGDTQYF.

The V gene is TRBV15, the J gene TRBJ1-5; D unresolved. CDR1 is LNHNV, CDR2 YYDKDF, per germline (reference sequence). V shed 2 bases and J shed 2 bases, with 10 bases lying between them. CDR3 size: 15 residues. As DNA, the CDR3 is TGTGCCACCAGCAGATCAGGAGCTGGCAATCAGCCCCAGCATTTT. Its translation is CATSRSGAGNQPQHF.

V gene TRBV6-2 or TRBV6-3 combines with J gene TRBJ1-1; no reliable D call. The CDR3 totals 13 residues. Germline V gene lookup returns CDR1 MNHEY and CDR2 SVGEGT. With 5 bases removed from V and 4 bases from J, the gap between germline ends came to 11 bases. The DNA of the CDR3 is TGTGCCAGCAGTGCCGGATACGCCACTGAAGCTTTCTTT. Its translation: CASSAGYATEAFF.

V and J are TRBV25-1 and TRBJ2-7; D uncertain. The CDR3 consists of 14 residues. The V end was cut by 2 bases, the J end by 3 bases, with 11 bases between. Germline V CDR1 and CDR2: MGHDK, SYGVNS. As DNA, the CDR3 is TGTGCCAGCAGTGAACCCTACCACAGCTACGAGCAGTACTTC. This encodes CASSEPYHSYEQYF.

The chain uses TRBV5-6 and TRBJ1-2, with 9 bases identical to TRBD1. V shed 1 base, J shed 7 bases, and the junction held 5 bases outside the gene matches. Germline V lookup: CDR1 SGHDT, CDR2 YYEEEE. CDR3 length: 14 residues. DNA of the CDR3: TGTGCCAGCAGCTTGCAACAGGGGGCCTCTGGCTACACCTTC. It codes for CASSLQQGASGYTF.

This sequence joins TRBV7-9 and TRBJ2-7; D not certain. The CDR3 sequence is 11 residues long. Germline lookup yields CDR1 SEHNR and CDR2 FQNEAQ (reference sequence). V shed 4 bases and J shed 3 bases, with 4 bases lying between them. In DNA form, the CDR3 reads TGTGCCAGCAGCTCCAACTACGAGCAGTACTTC. Protein sequence: CASSSNYEQYF.

This clone was picked up one time. The chain combines TRBV15 with TRBJ1-5; the D is unclear. Germline assignment: CDR1 LNHNV and CDR2 YYDKDF (reference sequence). V lost 1 base and J 9 bases, leaving 7 bases between the germline ends. The CDR3 extends over 12 amino acids. In DNA, the CDR3 is TGTGCCACCAGCAGAGTTGGTGGGCCCCAGCATTTT. Its protein is CATSRVGGPQHF.

The chain is built from TRBV2 and TRBJ2-5; 7 bases line up with TRBD2. The CDR3 extends over 13 amino acids. Unmatched junction bases numbered 8, after V lost 8 bases and J lost 5 bases. Looked up from germline, CDR1 is SNHLY and CDR2 is FYNNEI. This chain's CDR3 is CASGREGWETQYF. For the CDR3, the DNA is TGTGCCAGCGGCAGGGAGGGGTGGGAGACCCAGTACTTC.

The J gene is TRBJ2-1, the V gene TRBV11-3; possible D gene TRBD1, 5 bases. V lost 5 bases and J 5 bases, leaving 13 bases between the germline ends. This CDR3 comprises 14 residues. Germline CDR1 is SGHNT and CDR2 is YENEEA. In DNA, the CDR3 is TGTGCCAGCAGCGGTGACAGTTTAGACAATGAGCAGTTCTTC. It is translated as CASSGDSLDNEQFF.

V is TRBV9 and J is TRBJ1-2; possibly TRBD1 for D (5 bases). The CDR3 loop spans 16 amino acids. Trimming took 4 bases from V and 1 from J, leaving 17 bases between them. Per the germline V gene, CDR1 is SGDLS and CDR2 is YYNGEE. CDR3 loop: CASSPASGERNYGYTF. The CDR3 DNA reads TGTGCCAGCAGCCCAGCTTCGGGGGAGCGTAACTATGGCTACACCTTC.

The chain carries TRBV11-3 and TRBJ2-3, with D possibly matching TRBD2 (6 bases). V was shortened by 1 base and J by 0 bases, with 8 bases between the two germline ends. CDR3 size: 15 residues. The V gene's germline CDR1 is SGHNT and CDR2 YENEEA. The CDR3 spells CASSLGGVSTDTQYF. CDR3 DNA: TGTGCCAGCAGCTTAGGGGGGGTTAGCACAGATACGCAGTATTTT.